This entry lists 24 T cell receptor beta chains sequenced from one sample in a study of blood T cell repertoires in COVID-19. The data were produced by immunoSEQ multiplex PCR, yet TCRdb's version contains in-frame clones alone and is incomplete. The sample has over 100,000 clones, about four fifths seen once. Source material: peripheral blood. The receptors come from a woman in her sixties with active or convalescent COVID-19.

The CDR3, as DNA: TGCAGCGTTGAATTGGACAGCTCCTACGAGCAGTACTTC. Translating it yields CSVELDSSYEQYF. The chain couples TRBV29-1 to TRBJ2-7, with D perhaps matching TRBD1 (6 bases). V was shortened by 2 bases and J by 0 bases, with 8 bases between the two germline ends. Germline V gives CDR1 SQVTM, CDR2 ANQGSEA. CDR3 size: 13 residues.

The rearrangement uses TRBV28 and TRBJ2-6; D is unresolved. CDR1 MDHEN and CDR2 SYDVKM come from the germline V gene. The CDR3 is 13 residues long. With 8 bases removed from V and 2 bases from J, the gap between germline ends came to 7 bases. CDR3 region: CASQNPGANVLTF. CDR3 in DNA: TGTGCCAGCCAGAACCCTGGGGCCAACGTCCTGACTTTC.

The chain couples TRBV7-8 to TRBJ2-1, with a weak D call TRBD2 (6 bases). V was shortened by 2 bases and J by 7 bases, with 9 bases between the two germline ends. The CDR3 runs to 13 residues. Germline-derived CDR1 and CDR2 are SGHVS and FQNEAQ. The CDR3 spells CASSLSTSNEQFF. As DNA, the CDR3 is TGTGCCAGCAGCTTATCGACTAGTAATGAGCAGTTCTTC.

This clone was seen ten or more times. The sample contains more than one DNA sequence encoding this CDR3. The gene calls are TRBV6-5 and TRBJ1-2; possible D gene TRBD1, 5 bases. CDR3 length: 14 residues. Looked up from germline, CDR1 is MNHEY and CDR2 is SVGAGI. CDR3 bases: TGTGCGGTTGGGGGGTTGGGGGCTAACTATGGCTACACCTTC. This encodes CAVGGLGANYGYTF.

The chain recombines TRBV28 with TRBJ1-5; no firm D call. The V end lost 5 bases, the J end lost 2 bases, and 13 bases lay between the germline ends. The CDR3 extends over 15 amino acids. Germline-derived CDR1 and CDR2 are MDHEN and SYDVKM. The CDR3 region has the DNA TGTGCCAGCAGTGTACGGGTCCGAGGCAATCAGCCCCAGCATTTT. This encodes CASSVRVRGNQPQHF. Drawing the rest from reference TRBV28 and TRBJ1-5, the complete variable domain is DVKVTQSSRYLVKRTGEKVFLECVQDMDHENMFWYRQDPGLGLRLIYFSYDVKMKEKGDIPEGYSVSREKKERFSLILESASTNQTSMYLCASSVRVRGNQPQHFGDGTRLSIL.

This chain joins TRBV7-2 and TRBJ2-3; 7 nucleotides line up with TRBD1. CDR1 is SGHTA and CDR2 is FQGNSA in the germline V gene. V was clipped by 5 bases and J by 5 bases; unmatched bases: 13. The CDR3 totals 16 residues. The CDR3: CASSQGRGRGVDTQYF. The CDR3 bases are TGTGCCAGCAGCCAGGGCAGGGGGAGAGGTGTAGATACGCAGTATTTT.

The CDR3, as DNA: TGTGCCAGTAGTACGACAGGTTCTCAAGAGACCCAGTACTTC. This translates into CASSTTGSQETQYF. The chain recombines TRBV19 with TRBJ2-5; possible D gene TRBD1, 6 bases. The germline V and J ends were trimmed by 4 bases and 2 bases, with 11 bases remaining between them. This CDR3 region has 14 residues. Germline loops: CDR1 LNHDA, CDR2 SQIVND (reference sequence). Filled out from reference TRBV19 and TRBJ2-5, the complete variable domain reads DGGITQSPKYLFRKEGQNVTLSCEQNLNHDAMYWYRQDPGQGLRLIYYSQIVNDFQKGDIAEGYSVSREKKESFPLTVTSAQKNPTAFYLCASSTTGSQETQYFGPGTRLLVL.

This chain uses TRBV6-6 with TRBJ1-5; D might be TRBD1 (6 bases). The V end was cut by 6 bases, the J end by 0 bases, with 9 bases between. The CDR3 contains 14 residues. Germline loops: CDR1 MNHNY, CDR2 SVGAGI (reference sequence). The CDR3, as DNA: TGTGCCAGCAGAGAGACAGGTAGCAATCAGCCCCAGCATTTT. Encoded protein: CASRETGSNQPQHF.

V usage is TRBV5-1 and J usage is TRBJ1-6, with unresolved D. This CDR3 contains 16 residues. Per germline, CDR1 SGHRS and CDR2 YFSETQ. The V end was cut by 0 bases, the J end by 0 bases, with 7 bases between. CDR3 sequence reads: CASSLDGNSYNSPLHF. The CDR3 nucleotides are TGCGCCAGCAGCTTGGATGGCAACTCCTATAATTCACCCCTCCACTTT.

This sequence joins TRBV18 and TRBJ1-4, with D maybe TRBD1 (6 bases). Germline CDR1 reads KGHSH; CDR2 reads LQKENI. Trimming shortened V by 3 bases and J by 6 bases, and 11 bases separated the two germline ends. The CDR3 has 14 residues. This CDR3 reads CASSPTAGDEKLFF. CDR3 DNA: TGTGCCAGCTCACCTACGGCAGGGGATGAAAAACTGTTTTTT.

CDR3 region: CASSLGKGGNQPQHF. CDR3 coding DNA: TGTGCCAGCAGCTTAGGGAAAGGGGGCAATCAGCCCCAGCATTTT. V is TRBV7-8 and J is TRBJ1-5, with D perhaps matching TRBD1 (5 bases). This CDR3 contains 15 residues. From germline, CDR1 is SGHVS and CDR2 FQNEAQ. V was clipped by 1 base and J by 2 bases, with 9 bases between them.

The gene calls are TRBV29-1 and TRBJ1-3; 10 positions match TRBD1. V was pared by 4 bases and J by 0 bases, with 3 bases of the junction left unmatched. This CDR3 spans 15 amino acids. Per the germline V gene, CDR1 is SQVTM and CDR2 is ANQGSEA. Written as DNA, the CDR3 is TGCAGCGTTGCCGGGACAGGGGTCTCTGGAAACACCATATATTTT. It encodes CSVAGTGVSGNTIYF. The complete variable domain, with remaining parts taken from reference TRBV29-1 and TRBJ1-3, reads SAVISQKPSRDICQRGTSLTIQCQVDSQVTMMFWYRQQPGQSLTLIATANQGSEATYESGFVIDKFPISRPNLTFSTLTVSNMSPEDSSIYLCSVAGTGVSGNTIYFGEGSWLTVV.

The chain joins TRBV6-4 to TRBJ2-1; 7 positions agree with TRBD1. Losses at the gene ends were 5 bases for V and 1 base for J; bases not matched to a gene: 5. Germline CDR1 and CDR2: MRHNA and SNTAGT. The CDR3 runs to 15 residues. The CDR3 reads CASSQGVGSYNEQFF. The CDR3 DNA reads as TGTGCCAGCAGTCAGGGGGTAGGATCCTACAATGAGCAGTTCTTC.

This chain connects TRBV14 to TRBJ2-5; 10 bases match TRBD2. CDR1 and CDR2 (germline): SGHDN, FVKESK. Trimming took 4 bases from V and 2 from J; bases not matched to a gene: 4. CDR3 length: 15 residues. The CDR3 reads CASSRLAGVQETQYF. The CDR3 DNA is TGTGCCAGCAGCCGTCTAGCGGGGGTACAAGAGACCCAGTACTTC.

In its sample, this clone was seen a few times. V is TRBV28 and J is TRBJ1-5; possible D gene TRBD1, 5 bases. Germline CDR1 and CDR2: MDHEN and SYDVKM. The CDR3 covers 16 residues. V was cut by 7 bases and J by 1 base, with 17 bases left in between. CDR3: CASKGLGGRSNQPQHF. Here the CDR3 DNA reads TGTGCCAGCAAGGGTTTGGGGGGAAGGAGCAATCAGCCCCAGCATTTT.

This chain links TRBV7-8 with TRBJ1-5; tentatively, D is TRBD1 (5 bases). The V and J ends lost 1 base and 4 bases respectively, with 11 bases between them. CDR3 length: 15 amino acids. Looked up from germline, CDR1 is SGHVS and CDR2 is FQNEAQ. The CDR3 loop is CASSLESAGNQPQHF. CDR3 nucleotide sequence: TGTGCCAGCAGCTTAGAGTCCGCAGGGAATCAGCCCCAGCATTTT.

The V and J genes are TRBV19 and TRBJ1-3, with TRBD1 matching 12 bases. The CDR3 consists of 16 residues. Germline loops: CDR1 LNHDA, CDR2 SQIVND (reference sequence). The V gene end was trimmed by 5 bases and the J gene end by 4 bases; junction bases not matched to a gene: 6. CDR3: CASSAGQGARGNTIYF. The DNA of the CDR3 is TGTGCCAGTAGTGCGGGACAGGGGGCGCGAGGAAACACCATATATTTT.

This clone appeared a few times. The chain uses TRBV15 and TRBJ2-7, with D possibly matching TRBD2 (7 bases). V lost 1 base and J 7 bases, leaving 14 bases between the germline ends. The CDR3 sequence is 14 residues long. Germline lookup yields CDR1 LNHNV and CDR2 YYDKDF (reference sequence). This chain's CDR3 is CATSRAGGPGEQYV. The CDR3 coding sequence is TGTGCCACCAGCAGAGCGGGGGGCCCTGGAGAGCAGTACGTC.

This clone turned up a few times. This CDR3 is also generated by other DNA sequences in the sample. The CDR3 bases are TGTGCCAGCAGCCGGGACTACCCCAATGAGCAGTTCTTC. Encoded protein: CASSRDYPNEQFF. This chain uses TRBV6-5 with TRBJ2-1, with TRBD2 identical over 7 bases. J gave up 6 bases and V 6 bases, and 5 bases lay outside the gene matches. The CDR3 length is 13 residues. Germline CDR1 is MNHEY and CDR2 is SVGAGI.

The J gene is TRBJ2-5, the V gene TRBV5-4, with a tentative D call TRBD1 (8 bases). Germline CDR1 and CDR2: SGHNT and YYREEE (reference sequence). V was shortened by 0 bases and J by 4 bases, with 13 bases between the two germline ends. The CDR3 is made up of 15 amino acids. CDR3 amino acids: CASSLDYRGGETQYF. The CDR3 region has the DNA TGTGCCAGCAGCTTGGACTACAGGGGGGGAGAGACCCAGTACTTC.

The chain links TRBV10-3 to TRBJ2-5; TRBD2 might be the D (6 bases). Germline V gives CDR1 ENHRY, CDR2 SYGVKD. The V and J ends lost 4 bases and 1 base respectively, with 16 bases between them. This CDR3 has 16 residues. As DNA, the CDR3 is TGTGCCATCAGTGCCTCCACCGGAGGGTTCCAAGAGACCCAGTACTTC. Its protein product is CAISASTGGFQETQYF.

The V gene is TRBV6-5, the J gene TRBJ1-1; tentatively, D is TRBD1 (5 bases). The CDR3 covers 13 residues. Germline CDR1 reads MNHEY; CDR2 reads SVGAGI. Trimming took off 10 bases at V and 3 bases at J, with 15 bases between the two ends. The CDR3 region has the DNA TGTGCCACATTATCAGGGAGGTACACTGAAGCTTTCTTT. Its protein product is CATLSGRYTEAFF.

J is TRBJ1-4 and V is TRBV19; D not resolved. The CDR3 consists of 14 residues. Trimming took 10 bases from V and 7 from J, leaving 19 bases between them. The germline V gene has CDR1 LNHDA and CDR2 SQIVND (reference sequence). The CDR3 nucleotides are TGTGCCACCGAGTTCAGCGCCGGGATTGAAAAACTGTTTTTT. Its translation is CATEFSAGIEKLFF.

V gene TRBV7-2 combines with J gene TRBJ1-2, with 9 bases aligning to TRBD1. The CDR3 length is 14 residues. After removal of 1 base from V and 7 bases from J, the junction contained 4 bases not matched to a gene. Germline V gives CDR1 SGHTA, CDR2 FQGNSA. The CDR3: CASSLETGGFGYTF. In DNA form, the CDR3 reads TGTGCCAGCAGCTTAGAGACAGGGGGGTTTGGCTACACCTTC. Full variable domain (missing parts from reference TRBV7-2 and TRBJ1-2): GAGVSQSPSNKVTEKGKDVELRCDPISGHTALYWYRQSLGQGLEFLIYFQGNSAPDKSGLPSDRFSAERTGGSVSTLTIQRTQQEDSAVYLCASSLETGGFGYTFGSGTRLTVV.